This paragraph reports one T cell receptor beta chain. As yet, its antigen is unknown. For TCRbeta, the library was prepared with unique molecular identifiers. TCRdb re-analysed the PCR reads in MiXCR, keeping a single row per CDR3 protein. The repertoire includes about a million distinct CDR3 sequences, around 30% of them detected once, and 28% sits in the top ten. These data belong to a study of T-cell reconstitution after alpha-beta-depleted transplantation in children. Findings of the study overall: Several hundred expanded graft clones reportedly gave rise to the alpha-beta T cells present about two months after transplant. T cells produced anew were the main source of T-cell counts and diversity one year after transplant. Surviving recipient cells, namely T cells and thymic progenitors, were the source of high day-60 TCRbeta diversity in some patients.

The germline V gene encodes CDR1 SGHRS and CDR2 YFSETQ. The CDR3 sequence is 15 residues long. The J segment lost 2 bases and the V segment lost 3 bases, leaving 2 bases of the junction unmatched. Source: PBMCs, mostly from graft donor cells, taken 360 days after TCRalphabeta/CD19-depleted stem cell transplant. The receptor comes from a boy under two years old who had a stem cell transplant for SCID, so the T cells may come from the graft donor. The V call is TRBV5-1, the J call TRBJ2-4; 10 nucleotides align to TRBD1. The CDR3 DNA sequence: TGCGCCAGCAGCTCGGGACAGGGGCCCAAAAACATTCAGTACTTC. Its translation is CASSSGQGPKNIQYF.